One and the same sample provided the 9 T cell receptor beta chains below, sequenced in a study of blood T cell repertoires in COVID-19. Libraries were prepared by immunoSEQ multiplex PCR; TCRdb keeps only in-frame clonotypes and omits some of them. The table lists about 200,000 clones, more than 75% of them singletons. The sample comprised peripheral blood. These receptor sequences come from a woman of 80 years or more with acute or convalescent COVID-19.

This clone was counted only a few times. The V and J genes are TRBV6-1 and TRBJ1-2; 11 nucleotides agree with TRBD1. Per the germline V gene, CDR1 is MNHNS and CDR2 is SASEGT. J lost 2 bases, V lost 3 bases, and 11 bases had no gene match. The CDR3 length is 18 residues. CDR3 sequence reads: CASSDIRDRGIGNYGYTF. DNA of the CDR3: TGTGCCAGCAGTGACATTCGGGACAGGGGGATCGGGAACTATGGCTACACCTTC.

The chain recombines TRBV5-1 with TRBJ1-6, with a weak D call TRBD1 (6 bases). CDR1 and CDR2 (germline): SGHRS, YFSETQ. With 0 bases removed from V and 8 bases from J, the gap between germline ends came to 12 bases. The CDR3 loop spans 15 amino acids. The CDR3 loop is CASSLGGTSHSPLHF. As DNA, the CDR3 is TGCGCCAGCAGCTTGGGGGGGACATCCCATTCACCCCTCCACTTT.

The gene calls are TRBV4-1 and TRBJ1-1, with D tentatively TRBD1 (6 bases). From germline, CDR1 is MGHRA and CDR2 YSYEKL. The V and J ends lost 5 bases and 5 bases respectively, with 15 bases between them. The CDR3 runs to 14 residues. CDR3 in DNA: TGCGCCAGCAGCTTCGAGCAGGGGATTACTGAAGCTTTCTTT. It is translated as CASSFEQGITEAFF.

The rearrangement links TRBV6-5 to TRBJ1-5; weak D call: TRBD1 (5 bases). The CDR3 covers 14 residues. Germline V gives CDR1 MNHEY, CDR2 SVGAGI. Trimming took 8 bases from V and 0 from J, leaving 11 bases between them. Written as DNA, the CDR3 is TGTGCCAGCTCTATCGACAGTAGCAATCAGCCCCAGCATTTT. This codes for CASSIDSSNQPQHF.

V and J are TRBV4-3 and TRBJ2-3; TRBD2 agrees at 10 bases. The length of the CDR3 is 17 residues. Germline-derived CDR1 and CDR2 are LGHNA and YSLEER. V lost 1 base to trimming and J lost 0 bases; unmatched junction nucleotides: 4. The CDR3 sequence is CASSQAKLAGSTDTQYF. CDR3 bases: TGCGCCAGCAGCCAAGCGAAACTAGCGGGGAGCACAGATACGCAGTATTTT.

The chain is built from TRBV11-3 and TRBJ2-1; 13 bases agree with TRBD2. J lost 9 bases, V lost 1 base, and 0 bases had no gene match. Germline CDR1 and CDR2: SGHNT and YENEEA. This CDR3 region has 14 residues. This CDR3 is CASSLGTSGGEQFF. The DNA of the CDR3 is TGTGCCAGCAGCTTAGGGACTAGCGGGGGTGAGCAGTTCTTC.

The CDR3 DNA follows: TGTGCCAGCAGTGTCCGGACAGGGAGAAGTACTGAAGCTTTCTTT. This translates into CASSVRTGRSTEAFF. This chain joins TRBV2 and TRBJ1-1, with 8 bases fitting TRBD1. The CDR3 has 15 amino acids. The J segment lost 5 bases and the V segment lost 4 bases, leaving 9 bases of the junction unmatched. Germline loops: CDR1 SNHLY, CDR2 FYNNEI.

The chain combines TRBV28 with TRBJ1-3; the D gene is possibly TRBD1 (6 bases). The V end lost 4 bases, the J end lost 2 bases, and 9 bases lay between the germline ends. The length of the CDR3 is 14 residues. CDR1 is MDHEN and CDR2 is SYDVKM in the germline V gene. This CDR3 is CASSWTVPGNTIYF. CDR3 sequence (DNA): TGTGCCAGCAGTTGGACAGTTCCTGGAAACACCATATATTTT.

The CDR3 region is CASSPDTTSYGYTF. CDR3 sequence (DNA): TGTGCCAGCTCACCAGACACGACAAGCTATGGCTACACCTTC. The rearrangement joins TRBV18 to TRBJ1-2; no clear D. V was pared by 2 bases and J by 4 bases, with 11 bases between. CDR1 is KGHSH, CDR2 LQKENI, per germline. This CDR3 has 14 amino acids.